What follows are 30 T cell receptor beta chains derived from one specimen sequenced in a study of OX40 agonist ivuxolimab in advanced cancers. Assay: immunoSEQ multiplex PCR; the TCRdb copy retains only in-frame clones and omits some. This table has under 70,000 clones, more than 85% appearing once. The material was CD4+ or CD8+ T cells sorted from blood, obtained in a trial of the OX40 agonist ivuxolimab. These receptor sequences come from an adult with an advanced solid tumor such as melanoma, head and neck, liver or kidney cancer.

The chain has TRBV5-1 and TRBJ2-3, with 12 bases fitting TRBD2. Per the germline V gene, CDR1 is SGHRS and CDR2 is YFSETQ. The length of the CDR3 is 15 residues. Unmatched junction bases numbered 3, after V lost 7 bases and J lost 0 bases. CDR3 sequence (DNA): TGCGCCAGCGGAGGACTAGCGGGGAGCACAGATACGCAGTATTTT. As protein: CASGGLAGSTDTQYF.

This chain connects TRBV5-1 to TRBJ2-2; maybe TRBD1 (6 bases). This CDR3 is 16 amino acids long. Per germline, CDR1 SGHRS and CDR2 YFSETQ. Trimming cost V 2 bases and J 0 bases, with 11 bases left between them. CDR3 DNA: TGCGCCAGCAGCTTAAAGGGACATTCGAACACCGGGGAGCTGTTTTTT. This encodes CASSLKGHSNTGELFF.

This chain uses TRBV5-6 with TRBJ2-5; D is perhaps TRBD1 or TRBD2 (5 bases each). In germline, CDR1 is SGHDT, CDR2 YYEEEE. Trimming pared 1 base from V and 8 bases from J, leaving 15 bases between. This CDR3 is 14 amino acids long. Here the CDR3 DNA reads TGTGCCAGCAGCTTGACCGGGGACGGTGTTACCCAGTACTTC. Amino acids: CASSLTGDGVTQYF. The full variable domain, its missing parts supplied by reference TRBV5-6 and TRBJ2-5, is DAGVTQSPTHLIKTRGQQVTLRCSPKSGHDTVSWYQQALGQGPQFIFQYYEEEERQRGNFPDRFSGHQFPNYSSELNVNALLLGDSALYLCASSLTGDGVTQYFGPGTRLLVL.

The V call is TRBV7-2, the J call TRBJ1-1; 12 nucleotides agree with TRBD1. CDR1 and CDR2 (germline): SGHTA, FQGNSA. The CDR3 has 16 amino acids. V was pared by 3 bases and J by 7 bases, with 9 bases of the junction left unmatched. CDR3 sequence (DNA): TGTGCCAGCAGCTTTACCGGGACAGGGGGCGCGTTTGAAGCTTTCTTT. It translates to CASSFTGTGGAFEAFF.

The rearrangement uses TRBV4-1 and TRBJ2-2; no definite D call. Trimming removed 1 base from V and 1 base from J, with 7 bases in between. This CDR3 is 15 amino acids long. Germline CDR1 and CDR2: MGHRA and YSYEKL. The CDR3 region is CASSQVGGNTGELFF. CDR3 sequence (DNA): TGCGCCAGCAGCCAAGTAGGTGGGAACACCGGGGAGCTGTTTTTT.

This clone was seen just once. The chain joins TRBV18 to TRBJ2-5; 7 bases map to TRBD2. This CDR3 is 14 amino acids long. Per germline, CDR1 KGHSH and CDR2 LQKENI. With 0 bases clipped from V and 3 bases from J, the junction kept 1 base outside the gene matches. The CDR3 bases are TGTGCCAGCTCACCACCGGGACTAAAAGAGACCCAGTACTTC. It translates to CASSPPGLKETQYF.

The chain couples TRBV19 to TRBJ1-1; 7 nucleotides align to TRBD1. Trimming at V came to 3 bases and at J to 6 bases, leaving 7 bases not matched to a gene. This CDR3 is 14 amino acids long. Germline CDR1 and CDR2: LNHDA and SQIVND (reference sequence). DNA for the CDR3: TGTGCCAGTAGTATTCTCGACAGGGACTCTGAAGCTTTCTTT. Translating gives CASSILDRDSEAFF.

This clone has only one observation. V gene TRBV18 combines with J gene TRBJ1-2; 7 bases agree with TRBD1. Germline CDR1 and CDR2: KGHSH and LQKENI. V lost 3 bases, J lost 3 bases, and 4 bases stayed unmatched. The CDR3 has 14 residues. The CDR3: CASSPTGTDYGYTF. DNA of the CDR3: TGTGCCAGCTCACCCACCGGGACAGACTATGGCTACACCTTC.

The chain couples TRBV30 to TRBJ2-7; D is ambiguous. The CDR3 is 11 amino acids. Germline assignment: CDR1 GTSNPN and CDR2 SVGIG (reference sequence). V gave up 2 bases and J gave up 2 bases, with 4 bases separating them. The CDR3 here is CAWSSAYEQYF. CDR3 nucleotide sequence: TGTGCCTGGAGTTCGGCCTACGAGCAGTACTTC.

V gene TRBV7-9 combines with J gene TRBJ2-3; the D gene is possibly TRBD1 (5 bases). This CDR3 contains 15 residues. V dropped 0 bases and J dropped 6 bases, with 13 bases sitting between them. The germline V gene encodes CDR1 SEHNR and CDR2 FQNEAQ (reference sequence). In DNA form, the CDR3 reads TGTGCCAGCAGCTTAGCGGGGCTATCTGGTGATACGCAGTATTTT. This sequence encodes CASSLAGLSGDTQYF. Complete variable domain (other parts from reference TRBV7-9 and TRBJ2-3): DTGVSQNPRHKITKRGQNVTFRCDPISEHNRLYWYRQTLGQGPEFLTYFQNEAQLEKSRLLSDRFSAERPKGSFSTLEIQRTEQGDSAMYLCASSLAGLSGDTQYFGPGTRLTVL.

The V and J genes are TRBV15 and TRBJ1-3; D unclear. Trimming pared 2 bases from V and 0 bases from J, leaving 8 bases between. CDR1 and CDR2 from the germline V gene are LNHNV and YYDKDF (reference sequence). There are 15 residues in the CDR3. CDR3 DNA: TGTGCCACCAGCAGACTCCTGAGCTCTGGAAACACCATATATTTT. Amino acids: CATSRLLSSGNTIYF. The whole variable domain, remainder taken from reference TRBV15 and TRBJ1-3, is DAMVIQNPRYQVTQFGKPVTLSCSQTLNHNVMYWYQQKSSQAPKLLFHYYDKDFNNEADTPDNFQSRRPNTSFCFLDIRSPGLGDTAMYLCATSRLLSSGNTIYFGEGSWLTVV.

The chain combines TRBV5-8 with TRBJ1-1; no clear D. Germline-derived CDR1 and CDR2 are SGHTS and YDEGEE. V was pared by 4 bases and J by 0 bases, with 7 bases between. The length of the CDR3 is 13 residues. The CDR3 here is CASSHVMNTEAFF. The CDR3 DNA reads as TGTGCCAGCAGCCACGTGATGAACACTGAAGCTTTCTTT.

The count of this clone is one. V gene TRBV5-4 combines with J gene TRBJ1-2, with D tentatively TRBD1 (6 bases). Germline CDR1 and CDR2: SGHNT and YYREEE (reference sequence). The CDR3 is made up of 14 amino acids. V was clipped by 5 bases and J by 0 bases, with 11 bases between them. The chain's CDR3 is CASRLQGANYGYTF. The CDR3, as DNA: TGTGCCAGCAGGCTACAGGGAGCTAACTATGGCTACACCTTC.

The J gene is TRBJ1-1, the V gene TRBV6-5, with TRBD1 matching 8 bases. Trimming removed 5 bases from V and 3 bases from J; junction bases left unmatched: 5. CDR1 is MNHEY and CDR2 is SVGAGI in the germline V gene. There are 14 residues in the CDR3. CDR3 sequence (DNA): TGTGCCAGCAGTACACAGGGGGTCGACACTGAAGCTTTCTTT. As protein: CASSTQGVDTEAFF.

The rearrangement joins TRBV6-6 to TRBJ2-1; D may be TRBD1 or TRBD2 (5 bases each). The CDR3 contains 15 residues. Per the germline V gene, CDR1 is MNHNY and CDR2 is SVGAGI (reference sequence). V was shortened by 5 bases and J by 5 bases, with 16 bases between the two germline ends. CDR3 sequence: CASSPTGTLNNEQFF. The CDR3 bases are TGTGCCAGCAGTCCAACCGGGACCCTGAACAATGAGCAGTTCTTC.

V is TRBV11-2 and J is TRBJ1-3, with 8 bases fitting TRBD1. Trimming took 5 bases from V and 3 from J; bases not matched to a gene: 9. CDR1 is SGHAT, CDR2 FQNNGV, per germline. The CDR3 contains 16 residues. Written as DNA, the CDR3 is TGTGCCAGCAGCCCGAGACAGGGGTTATTTGGAAACACCATATATTTT. It is translated as CASSPRQGLFGNTIYF.

This clone was observed once. The chain recombines TRBV6-5 with TRBJ1-1; D is perhaps TRBD1 (5 bases). From germline, CDR1 is MNHEY and CDR2 SVGAGI. This CDR3 is built from 15 residues. V was trimmed by 6 bases and J by 3 bases, leaving 17 bases between them. CDR3 DNA: TGTGCCAGCAGACGACTAGGGGCAGACTACACTGAAGCTTTCTTT. Amino acid sequence: CASRRLGADYTEAFF.

The genes are TRBV5-6 and TRBJ1-5; D gene ambiguous. The CDR3 has 15 amino acids. Germline V gene lookup returns CDR1 SGHDT and CDR2 YYEEEE. V lost 1 base and J 0 bases, leaving 8 bases between the germline ends. CDR3 amino acids: CASSLTVHSNQPQHF. The CDR3 region has the DNA TGTGCCAGCAGCTTGACAGTTCATAGCAATCAGCCCCAGCATTTT.

The rearrangement uses TRBV5-1 and TRBJ2-1; 9 nucleotides line up with TRBD2. CDR3 size: 18 residues. Germline trimming cut 2 bases from V and 4 bases from J; bases unmatched to any gene: 13. Per germline, CDR1 SGHRS and CDR2 YFSETQ. CDR3 amino acids: CASSFHRAAGGNYNEQFF. The CDR3 region has the DNA TGCGCCAGCAGCTTCCATCGGGCGGCGGGAGGGAATTACAATGAGCAGTTCTTC.

This chain joins TRBV2 and TRBJ2-1; weak D call: TRBD2 (5 bases). In germline, CDR1 is SNHLY, CDR2 FYNNEI. CDR3 length: 14 residues. Trimming pared 2 bases from V and 2 bases from J, leaving 7 bases between. CDR3 sequence: CASSERLTYNEQFF. Here the CDR3 DNA reads TGTGCCAGCAGTGAAAGACTAACCTACAATGAGCAGTTCTTC.

J is TRBJ2-2 and V is TRBV2; 11 nucleotides line up with TRBD2. Germline V gene data show CDR1 as SNHLY and CDR2 as FYNNEI. The CDR3 runs 15 residues. V dropped 6 bases and J dropped 4; count of bases not matched to a gene: 4. CDR3 nucleotides: TGTGCCAGCAGCAAAACTAGCGGGGGCACCGGGGAGCTGTTTTTT. It is translated as CASSKTSGGTGELFF.

This clone has only a few counts. The V call is TRBV6-1, the J call TRBJ1-3; TRBD1 aligns across 9 bases. There are 16 residues in the CDR3. V was clipped by 2 bases and J by 8 bases; unmatched bases: 10. Germline assignment: CDR1 MNHNS and CDR2 SASEGT. DNA for the CDR3: TGTGCCAGCAGTGAATACGTGGGACAGGGTGTGGACACCATATATTTT. Its translation: CASSEYVGQGVDTIYF.

In the case of this clone: The junction shows a germline mismatch at one end, possibly a read error. This chain uses TRBV7-7 with TRBJ2-5; 10 bases are shared with TRBD2. The CDR3 runs 15 residues. Germline V gene lookup returns CDR1 SSHAT and CDR2 FNYEAQ (reference sequence). In nucleotides, the CDR3 is TGTGCTAGCAGCCCAAGCGGGGGGGCGTTAGAGACCCAGTACTTC. It encodes CASSPSGGALETQYF.

This clone showed up just once. V is TRBV6-1 and J is TRBJ1-5; 8 bases map to TRBD1. V lost 3 bases and J lost 5; bases outside the gene matches: 6. Per the germline V gene, CDR1 is MNHNS and CDR2 is SASEGT. CDR3 length: 15 amino acids. CDR3 in DNA: TGTGCCAGCAGTGACCTTGGACAGGGTTATCAGCCCCAGCATTTT. It is translated as CASSDLGQGYQPQHF.

V is TRBV6-1 and J is TRBJ1-1; possible D gene TRBD1, 6 bases. CDR1 is MNHNS and CDR2 is SASEGT in the germline V gene. This CDR3 has 13 amino acids. V lost 6 bases to trimming and J lost 7 bases, with 15 bases between them. This CDR3 is CASRLTGSNEAFF. The CDR3 DNA reads as TGTGCCAGCAGACTTACAGGGTCCAATGAAGCTTTCTTT.

J is TRBJ1-6 and V is TRBV11-2; 10 positions match TRBD1. CDR1 is SGHAT and CDR2 is FQNNGV in the germline V gene. V gave up 4 bases and J gave up 9 bases; unmatched junction bases: 6. The CDR3 is 15 amino acids. CDR3 residues: CASSSAGTGVSPLHF. The CDR3, as DNA: TGTGCCAGCAGCTCGGCCGGGACAGGGGTTTCACCCCTCCACTTT.

The V call is TRBV5-1, the J call TRBJ2-5; TRBD2 matches at 13 bases. CDR1 and CDR2 from the germline V gene are SGHRS and YFSETQ. There are 15 residues in the CDR3. V was clipped by 4 bases and J by 5 bases; unmatched bases: 5. The CDR3 loop is CASSGTSGEGETQYF. The CDR3 bases are TGCGCCAGCAGCGGGACTAGCGGGGAGGGGGAGACCCAGTACTTC.

CDR3 in amino acids: CASSLDRGPDTQYF. The DNA of the CDR3 is TGCGCCAGCAGCTTGGACAGGGGGCCGGATACGCAGTATTTT. The rearrangement links TRBV5-1 to TRBJ2-3; 9 bases map to TRBD1. This CDR3 spans 14 amino acids. Germline trimming cut 0 bases from V and 6 bases from J; bases unmatched to any gene: 2. CDR1 and CDR2 (germline): SGHRS, YFSETQ.

This chain connects TRBV30 to TRBJ1-2; D unclear. Per germline, CDR1 GTSNPN and CDR2 SVGIG (reference sequence). This CDR3 region has 13 residues. V shed 2 bases and J shed 1 base, with 8 bases lying between them. CDR3 in DNA: TGTGCCTGGAGTTCGGACTTTAACTATGGCTACACCTTC. Translated, it gives CAWSSDFNYGYTF.

The CDR3 loop reads CASSPATSGRNEQYF. The CDR3, as DNA: TGTGCCAGCAGCCCGGCGACTAGCGGGAGGAACGAGCAGTACTTC. The chain is built from TRBV6-1 and TRBJ2-7, with 13 bases matching TRBD2. After removal of 6 bases from V and 5 bases from J, the junction contained 7 bases not matched to a gene. The CDR3 contains 15 residues. The germline gives CDR1 MNHNS, CDR2 SASEGT.